This T cell receptor beta chain was captured in a study of cytomegalovirus exposure and HLA in healthy donors. Findings and caveats of the study: A later analysis reportedly found that, within productive TCRs, an Asian-associated ancestry cluster had fewer N-insertions than the mean observed across the roughly 670 donors. Earlier analysis looked at TCR beta V segments, and most were productive about 87% or about 30% of the time. Per published reports, the classifier diagnosed cytomegalovirus status with high specificity and sensitivity.

The donors comprised healthy bone marrow donors. PCR involved 60 Vbeta and 13 Jbeta primers. Clones were read by immunoSEQ multiplex PCR, and TCRdb kept only the in-frame ones, dropping some. The table shows 110,000 to 150,000 clones, with roughly 80% occurring only once. V was cut by 5 bases and J by 8 bases, with 14 bases left in between. Germline V gene lookup returns CDR1 SGHTS and CDR2 YDEGEE. The CDR3 is made up of 13 amino acids. Concerning this clone: The antigen is undetermined.

The TCR was taken from a middle-aged woman in good health and CMV-seronegative. This chain connects TRBV5-8 to TRBJ2-1; TRBD1 is a possible D gene (6 bases). Sequenced input: PBMCs. Here the CDR3 DNA reads TGTGCCAGCAGACGAACAGGGAGCCATGAGCAGTTCTTC. Protein product: CASRRTGSHEQFF. The full variable domain, completed using reference TRBV5-8 and TRBJ2-1, is EAGVTQSPTHLIKTRGQQATLRCSPISGHTSVYWYQQALGLGLQFLLWYDEGEERNRGNFPPRFSGRQFPNYSSELNVNALELEDSALYLCASRRTGSHEQFFGPGTRLTVL.